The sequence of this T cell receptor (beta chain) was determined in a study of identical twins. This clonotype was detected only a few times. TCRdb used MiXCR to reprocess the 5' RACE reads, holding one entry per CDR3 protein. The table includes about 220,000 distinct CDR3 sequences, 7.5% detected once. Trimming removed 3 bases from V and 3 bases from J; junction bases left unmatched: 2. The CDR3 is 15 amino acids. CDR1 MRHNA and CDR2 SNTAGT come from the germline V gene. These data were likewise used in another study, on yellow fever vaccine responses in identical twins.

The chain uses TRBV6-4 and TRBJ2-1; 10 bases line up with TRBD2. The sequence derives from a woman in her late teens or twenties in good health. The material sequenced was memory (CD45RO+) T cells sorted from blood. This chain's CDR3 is CASSETSGFYNEQFF. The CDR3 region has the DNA TGTGCCAGCAGTGAGACTAGCGGGTTCTACAATGAGCAGTTCTTC.